Each of the 23 T cell receptor beta chains below was sequenced from the same sample in a study of cytomegalovirus exposure and HLA in healthy donors. The data were produced by immunoSEQ multiplex PCR, yet TCRdb's version contains in-frame clones alone and is incomplete. Among approximately 200,000 clones listed, 80% to 90% were seen once. Input material: PBMCs. These receptors came from a woman aged 30 to 39 in good health and CMV-seropositive.

The chain links TRBV11-3 to TRBJ2-7, with D tentatively TRBD2 (6 bases). This CDR3 region has 14 residues. CDR1 is SGHNT and CDR2 is YENEEA in the germline V gene. The ends were cut back, 5 bases at V and 1 base at J, with 12 bases in the middle. As DNA, the CDR3 is TGTGCCAGCAGCCTCCGCGGGGCGTCCTACGAGCAGTACTTC. This gives the protein CASSLRGASYEQYF.

V usage is TRBV5-1 and J usage is TRBJ2-3; a weak D match, TRBD1 (6 bases). Germline V gene sequence: CDR1 SGHRS, CDR2 YFSETQ. This CDR3 region has 13 residues. The V gene lost 9 bases and the J gene lost 2 bases, with 13 bases spanning the gap. In DNA form, the CDR3 reads TGCGCCACCAAGGACAGATACACAGATACGCAGTATTTT. Amino acids: CATKDRYTDTQYF.

The chain employs TRBV6-1 and TRBJ2-1; the match to TRBD2 covers 7 bases. Germline trimming cut 3 bases from V and 14 bases from J; bases unmatched to any gene: 10. The germline CDR1 and CDR2 sequences are MNHNS and SASEGT. CDR3 size: 13 residues. The CDR3 loop reads CASSDSRASGEFF. CDR3 sequence (DNA): TGTGCCAGCAGTGATTCTAGGGCTAGCGGCGAGTTCTTC.

The chain uses TRBV27 and TRBJ1-2; D is unclear. Trimming took 1 base from V and 0 from J, leaving 6 bases between them. CDR1 MNHEY and CDR2 SMNVEV come from the germline V gene (reference sequence). CDR3 length equals 14 residues. CDR3 sequence: CASSLLGPNYGYTF. CDR3 nucleotide sequence: TGTGCCAGCAGTTTATTGGGCCCTAACTATGGCTACACCTTC.

The rearrangement links TRBV27 to TRBJ2-1; 12 bases align to TRBD2. Germline assignment: CDR1 MNHEY and CDR2 SMNVEV (reference sequence). The CDR3 is made up of 16 amino acids. Trimming at V came to 0 bases and at J to 9 bases, leaving 6 bases not matched to a gene. The DNA for the CDR3 is TGTGCCAGCAGTTTATCTACTAGCGGGAGGTCGGGTGAGCAGTTCTTC. Encoded protein: CASSLSTSGRSGEQFF.

J is TRBJ1-1 and V is TRBV6-5; D is undetermined. Trimming removed 0 bases at V and 1 base at J, with 9 bases between. Germline CDR1 and CDR2: MNHEY and SVGAGI. The length of the CDR3 is 15 residues. The CDR3 bases are TGTGCCAGCAGTTACTCGAACATTCAGAACACTGAAGCTTTCTTT. It translates to CASSYSNIQNTEAFF.

The chain employs TRBV9 and TRBJ2-1, with 12 positions matching TRBD2. This CDR3 spans 14 amino acids. CDR1 and CDR2 from the germline V gene are SGDLS and YYNGEE. V shed 7 bases and J 4 bases; nucleotides not matched to a gene: 3. The CDR3 DNA reads TGTGCCAGCCAGACTAGCGGGGGATACAATGAGCAGTTCTTC. Its protein product is CASQTSGGYNEQFF.

The chain uses TRBV15 and TRBJ2-1, with 7 positions matching TRBD2. This CDR3 is built from 15 residues. Germline values: CDR1 LNHNV, CDR2 YYDKDF (reference sequence). Trimming cost V 6 bases and J 7 bases; bases outside gene matches: 12. CDR3 residues: CATRDWSSGENEQFF. CDR3 DNA sequence: TGTGCCACCAGGGATTGGTCTAGCGGCGAAAATGAGCAGTTCTTC.

This chain joins TRBV29-1 and TRBJ2-7, with TRBD1 matching 12 bases. V was clipped by 3 bases and J by 7 bases; unmatched bases: 13. The length of the CDR3 is 16 residues. CDR1 is SQVTM, CDR2 ANQGSEA, per germline. CDR3 loop: CSVDPIGTGGRKEQYF. CDR3 DNA sequence: TGCAGCGTTGATCCGATTGGGACAGGGGGCAGGAAAGAGCAGTACTTC.

This rearrangement joins TRBV6-1 to TRBJ2-1; D is perhaps TRBD1 (7 bases). The V gene lost 8 bases and the J gene lost 1 base, with 12 bases spanning the gap. Germline loops: CDR1 MNHNS, CDR2 SASEGT. This CDR3 comprises 14 residues. The CDR3 coding sequence is TGTGCCAGCCCTCAGGGGGGATCCTACAATGAGCAGTTCTTC. Its protein is CASPQGGSYNEQFF.

The V and J genes are TRBV5-6 and TRBJ1-2; D gene unclear. The CDR3 runs 15 residues. Germline-derived CDR1 and CDR2 are SGHDT and YYEEEE. V dropped 4 bases and J dropped 0 bases, with 13 bases sitting between them. CDR3 nucleotides: TGTGCCAGCAGCCCCCGTTGGGGAGCTAACTATGGCTACACCTTC. This sequence encodes CASSPRWGANYGYTF.

The rearrangement joins TRBV12-5 to TRBJ2-7; 10 nucleotides align to TRBD1. The V gene's germline CDR1 is LGHNT and CDR2 FRNRAP. V lost 7 bases to trimming and J lost 0 bases; unmatched junction nucleotides: 3. The CDR3 has 14 residues. The CDR3 spells CASAGDRGSYEQYF. The CDR3 nucleotides read TGTGCTAGTGCCGGGGACAGGGGCTCCTACGAGCAGTACTTC.

The genes are TRBV5-1 and TRBJ1-4; no clear D gene. The CDR3 runs 15 residues. V shed 0 bases and J shed 0 bases, with 6 bases lying between them. Per germline, CDR1 SGHRS and CDR2 YFSETQ. Written as DNA, the CDR3 is TGCGCCAGCAGCTTGGACAGCCCAACTAATGAAAAACTGTTTTTT. Translation gives CASSLDSPTNEKLFF.

The CDR3 DNA reads TGTGCCAGCAGGAAGGGTAGGGGCTCCTACAATGAGCAGTTCTTC. Protein: CASRKGRGSYNEQFF. The J gene is TRBJ2-1, the V gene TRBV2; possibly TRBD1 for D (5 bases). From germline, CDR1 is SNHLY and CDR2 FYNNEI. The CDR3 runs 15 residues. The V end was cut by 6 bases, the J end by 0 bases, with 12 bases between.

V usage is TRBV27 and J usage is TRBJ1-5; 10 bases match TRBD1. The V segment lost 6 bases and the J segment 5 bases; nucleotides outside the gene matches: 4. The CDR3 length is 14 residues. Looked up from germline, CDR1 is MNHEY and CDR2 is SMNVEV (reference sequence). The chain's CDR3 is CASRRTGGDQPQHF. In DNA form, the CDR3 reads TGTGCCAGCAGGCGGACAGGGGGAGATCAGCCCCAGCATTTT.

The rearrangement links TRBV28 to TRBJ1-2, with D maybe TRBD1 (6 bases). Germline V gene data show CDR1 as MDHEN and CDR2 as SYDVKM. The V end was cut by 2 bases, the J end by 8 bases, with 9 bases between. The CDR3 length is 12 residues. The chain's CDR3 is CASSLPGQGYTF. The CDR3 region has the DNA TGTGCCAGCAGTTTACCGGGACAAGGCTACACCTTC.

J is TRBJ2-2 and V is TRBV10-3; weak D call: TRBD2 (5 bases). The CDR3 has 14 residues. From germline, CDR1 is ENHRY and CDR2 SYGVKD. V was pared by 4 bases and J by 3 bases, with 9 bases between. The CDR3 region is CAISASGDTGELFF. The CDR3 DNA reads TGTGCCATCAGTGCAAGCGGTGACACCGGGGAGCTGTTTTTT.

This clone was recorded at least ten times. The sample has other DNA sequences that encode this CDR3 too. The chain is built from TRBV6-5 and TRBJ1-1; weak D call: TRBD1 (5 bases). The CDR3 contains 13 residues. V lost 4 bases and J 1 base, leaving 7 bases between the germline ends. Germline lookup yields CDR1 MNHEY and CDR2 SVGAGI. The CDR3, as DNA: TGTGCCAGCAGTTCCGGACAGAACACTGAAGCTTTCTTT. Amino acid sequence: CASSSGQNTEAFF.

The chain recombines TRBV6-5 with TRBJ1-5; D perhaps matches TRBD1 (5 bases). The CDR3 loop spans 13 amino acids. The V gene's germline CDR1 is MNHEY and CDR2 SVGAGI. Trimming pared 7 bases from V and 5 bases from J, leaving 12 bases between. Here the CDR3 DNA reads TGTGCCAGCAAGCAGACGGGGGATCAGCCCCAGCATTTT. Its translation is CASKQTGDQPQHF.

The V gene is TRBV11-3, the J gene TRBJ2-1; D is unclear. Per the germline V gene, CDR1 is SGHNT and CDR2 is YENEEA. The CDR3 has 13 amino acids. Trimming took 5 bases from V and 4 from J, leaving 9 bases between them. The CDR3 spells CASSVNSYNEQFF. The CDR3, as DNA: TGTGCCAGCAGCGTAAATAGTTACAATGAGCAGTTCTTC.

J is TRBJ1-5 and V is TRBV2; D uncertain. The V end was cut by 4 bases, the J end by 7 bases, with 14 bases between. The CDR3 totals 14 residues. CDR1 is SNHLY, CDR2 FYNNEI, per germline. For the CDR3, the DNA is TGTGCCAGCAGTGTGGAGGGTGAAGGGCAGCCCCAGCATTTT. It yields the protein CASSVEGEGQPQHF.

The rearrangement joins TRBV18 to TRBJ1-2, with D perhaps TRBD1 (6 bases). Per the germline V gene, CDR1 is KGHSH and CDR2 is LQKENI. The germline V and J ends were trimmed by 6 bases and 5 bases, with 7 bases remaining between them. This CDR3 has 11 amino acids. The CDR3 DNA reads as TGTGCCAGCTCCACAGGGTATGGCTACACCTTC. It specifies CASSTGYGYTF.

This sequence joins TRBV29-1 and TRBJ1-1; TRBD1 matches at 7 bases. CDR1 is SQVTM and CDR2 is ANQGSEA in the germline V gene. The ends lost 4 bases at V and 1 base at J; junction bases unmatched: 3. The CDR3 consists of 13 residues. CDR3 protein: CSVGDRSNTEAFF. The CDR3 DNA reads as TGCAGCGTTGGGGACAGATCGAACACTGAAGCTTTCTTT.